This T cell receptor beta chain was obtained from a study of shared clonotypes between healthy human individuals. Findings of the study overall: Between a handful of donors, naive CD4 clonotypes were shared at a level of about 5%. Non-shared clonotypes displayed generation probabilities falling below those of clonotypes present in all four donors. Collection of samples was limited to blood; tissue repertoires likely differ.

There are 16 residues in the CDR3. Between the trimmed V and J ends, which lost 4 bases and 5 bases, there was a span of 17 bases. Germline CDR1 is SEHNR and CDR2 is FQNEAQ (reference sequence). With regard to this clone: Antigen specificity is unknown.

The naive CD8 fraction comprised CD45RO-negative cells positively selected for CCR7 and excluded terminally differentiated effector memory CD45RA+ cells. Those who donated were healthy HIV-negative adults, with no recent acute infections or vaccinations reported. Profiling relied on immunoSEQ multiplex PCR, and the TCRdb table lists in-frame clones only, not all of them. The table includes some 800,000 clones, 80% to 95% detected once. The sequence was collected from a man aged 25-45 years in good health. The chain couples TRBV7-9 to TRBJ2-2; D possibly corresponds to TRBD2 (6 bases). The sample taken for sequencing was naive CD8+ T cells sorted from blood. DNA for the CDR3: TGTGCCAGCAGCTCCGCTCGGGACTTAGGTACCGGGGAGCTGTTTTTT. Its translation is CASSSARDLGTGELFF.